The present T cell receptor (beta chain) was sequenced within a study of shared clonotypes between healthy human individuals. Sequencing used immunoSEQ multiplex PCR; TCRdb keeps in-frame clones, though not all of them. The repertoire has approximately 2.1 million clones, approximately 93% of them found once; the top ten carry 0.3% to 0.4%. V was clipped by 6 bases and J by 1 base, with 12 bases between them. CDR1 SQVTM and CDR2 ANQGSEA come from the germline V gene. The CDR3 contains 13 residues. The sequence derives from a man younger than 30 in good health. Some clones in this sample may be carry-over from other donors' samples. The sequencing sample was made of naive CD4+ T cells from PBMCs. The subset was: CD45RA+ positively selected. The V and J genes are TRBV29-1 and TRBJ1-1; possibly TRBD1 for D (5 bases). This CDR3 reads CSVTGTGNTEAFF. Written as DNA, the CDR3 is TGCAGCGTAACCGGGACGGGGAACACTGAAGCTTTCTTT.